The rows below give T cell receptor beta chains drawn from one sample of a study of OX40 agonist ivuxolimab in advanced cancers. The method was immunoSEQ multiplex PCR; TCRdb's version includes in-frame clones alone and lacks a portion of them. The sample lists 40,000 to 60,000 clones; 81% were seen once. Sequenced material: CD4+ or CD8+ T cells sorted from blood, taken in a trial of the OX40 agonist ivuxolimab. Every receptor here comes from an adult with an advanced solid tumor such as melanoma, head and neck, liver or kidney cancer. CDR3s leave out the opening cysteine and the closing phenylalanine or tryptophan.

V gene	J gene	CDR3 length	CDR3 protein
TRBV7-8	TRBJ1-1	13	ASSLNRGRGTEAF
TRBV15	TRBJ2-5	13	ATSRDSVAMAIQY
TRBV7-2	TRBJ2-1	13	ASSWQSGSHNEQF
TRBV5-1	TRBJ2-3	14	ASSLESGASTDTQY
TRBV19	TRBJ1-1	12	ASSIIGGASEAF
TRBV9	TRBJ1-6	11	ASSVGMGSPLH
TRBV10-1	TRBJ2-7	11	ASSEFGGREQY
TRBV4-1	TRBJ2-4	15	ASSFGNTAGAKNIQY
TRBV5-8	TRBJ2-1	15	ASSLEGARVLVNEQF
TRBV6-6	TRBJ2-1	9	ASNPEGEQF
TRBV10-3	TRBJ2-5	13	AISEAGVTQETQY
TRBV2	TRBJ2-3	12	ASIDRAGGGTQY
TRBV19	TRBJ2-2	13	ASSIGTGSTGELF
TRBV5-1	TRBJ1-1	12	ASSLQTGDTEAF
TRBV7-8	TRBJ2-5	15	ASSFGTGVVVTETQY
TRBV14	TRBJ1-1	12	ASSPLNPNTEAF
TRBV18	TRBJ1-2	12	ASSPSGTGNGYT
TRBV2	TRBJ2-5	14	ASSETSGRAAETQY
TRBV5-4	TRBJ2-1	13	ASSSGTSGHNEQF
TRBV6-1	TRBJ1-5	13	ASSSRQQARQPQH
TRBV9	TRBJ2-1	10	ASSGDTNEQF
TRBV29-1	TRBJ2-7	11	SVGTVAAYEQY
TRBV4-2	TRBJ1-2	12	ASSPQGEGYGYT
TRBV11-2	TRBJ1-2	14	ASSLVGGRYYYGYT
TRBV2	TRBJ2-3	11	ASLGASTDTQY
TRBV25-1	TRBJ2-1	11	ASTYPGAVEQF
TRBV6-5	TRBJ1-1	11	ASRGGWDTEAF
TRBV5-6	TRBJ1-2	12	ASSRDRANYGYT
TRBV11-2	TRBJ2-1	17	ASSPRGLAVGGSYNEQF